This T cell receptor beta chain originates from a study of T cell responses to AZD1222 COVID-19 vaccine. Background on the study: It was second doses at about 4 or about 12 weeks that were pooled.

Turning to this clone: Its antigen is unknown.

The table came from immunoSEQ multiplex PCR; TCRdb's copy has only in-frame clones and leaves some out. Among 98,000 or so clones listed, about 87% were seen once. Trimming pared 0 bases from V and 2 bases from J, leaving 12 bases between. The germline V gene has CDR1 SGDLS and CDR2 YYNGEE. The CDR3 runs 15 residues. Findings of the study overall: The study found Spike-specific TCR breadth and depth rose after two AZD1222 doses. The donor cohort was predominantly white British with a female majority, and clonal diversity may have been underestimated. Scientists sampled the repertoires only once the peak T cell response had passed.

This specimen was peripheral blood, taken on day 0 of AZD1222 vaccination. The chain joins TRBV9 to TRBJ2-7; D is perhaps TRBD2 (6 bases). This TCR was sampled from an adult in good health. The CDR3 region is CASSVGGGPTYEQYF. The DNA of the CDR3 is TGTGCCAGCAGCGTAGGGGGAGGCCCTACCTACGAGCAGTACTTC.